This note documents a single T cell receptor (beta chain) sequence. The sample belongs to a study of beta chain features in type 1 diabetes. cDNA synthesis used the whole RNA isolate, giving expressed TCRB sequences. Assay: immunoSEQ multiplex PCR; the TCRdb copy retains only in-frame clones and omits some. Found here are hundreds of thousands of clones, 10% to 15% of them singletons; the top ten hold more than 0.015%. CDR3 size: 16 residues. V lost 4 bases to trimming and J lost 2 bases; unmatched junction nucleotides: 8. The germline CDR1 and CDR2 sequences are MNHEY and SMNVEV (reference sequence).

This receptor was taken from a young man in good health. The sample consisted of naive CD4+ T cells from blood. The chain carries TRBV27 and TRBJ2-1, with 7 bases fitting TRBD2. Written as DNA, the CDR3 is TGTGCCAGCAGTTCCCTACTAGCGAGAACCTACAATGAGCAGTTCTTC. It translates to CASSSLLARTYNEQFF.